The rows below give T cell receptor beta chains drawn from one sample of a study of blood T cells in healthy people across ages. MiXCR, run by TCRdb on the 5' RACE reads, gives a single entry per CDR3 protein. The repertoire holds more than 550,000 distinct CDR3 sequences, with approximately 22% as singletons. The specimen sequenced was blood. The origin of the receptors is a man between 65 and 79 years old in good health. CDR3s include the opening cysteine and the closing phenylalanine or tryptophan. D genes are given only for firm matches. Expanded clones are given a class, and other clones once, few, many or no size at all.

v_gene	j_gene	abundance	d_gene	CDR3aa	CDR3nt
TRBV20-1	TRBJ2-1	-	-	CSVNQPGLRPEQFF	TGCAGTGTAAACCAACCGGGACTGCGTCCGGAGCAGTTCTTC
TRBV4-1	TRBJ1-2	-	-	CASSQDPSARAPYGYTF	TGCGCCAGCAGCCAAGATCCCTCCGCCAGGGCCCCCTATGGCTACACCTTC
TRBV10-2	TRBJ2-2	-	-	CASSESYGELFF	TGCGCCAGCAGTGAGTCTTACGGGGAGCTGTTTTTT
TRBV28	TRBJ2-5	few	-	CASSLAEVRETQYF	TGTGCCAGCAGTTTAGCGGAGGTACGGGAGACCCAGTACTTC
TRBV29-1	TRBJ2-7	-	TRBD1	CSARRDRGVYEQYF	TGCAGCGCTCGCCGGGACAGAGGAGTTTACGAGCAGTACTTC
TRBV7-9	TRBJ1-4	few	-	CASSLVAGTNEKLFF	TGTGCCAGCAGCTTAGTGGCGGGGACGAATGAAAAACTGTTTTTT
TRBV12-3/TRBV12-4	TRBJ2-2	-	-	CASSLRQANTGELFF	TGTGCCAGCAGTTTACGTCAGGCGAACACCGGGGAGCTGTTTTTT
TRBV2	TRBJ2-5	-	-	CASKTNGDEQSF	TGTGCCAGCAAAACTAACGGCGATGAGCAGTCCTTC
TRBV7-9	TRBJ2-5	few	TRBD1	CASSLRDSSYETQYF	TGTGCCAGCAGCTTAAGGGACAGCTCGTACGAGACCCAGTACTTC
TRBV4-1	TRBJ2-7	-	-	CASSQEVAPGEQYF	TGCGCCAGCAGCCAAGAAGTGGCTCCAGGCGAGCAGTACTTC
TRBV12-3/TRBV12-4	TRBJ2-5	many	TRBD1	CASSLRAGGKETQYF	TGTGCCAGCAGTTTAAGGGCAGGGGGCAAAGAGACCCAGTACTTC
TRBV6-6	TRBJ2-3	few	-	CASSVGRASTDTQYF	TGTGCCAGCAGTGTCGGGCGGGCAAGCACAGATACGCAGTATTTT
TRBV14	TRBJ2-3	few	TRBD1	CASSQVDRYTDTQYF	TGTGCCAGCAGCCAAGTGGACAGGTATACAGATACGCAGTATTTT
TRBV6-1	TRBJ1-2	few	-	CASSERTQYGYTF	TGTGCCAGCAGTGAAAGGACTCAATATGGCTACACCTTC
TRBV5-1	TRBJ1-4	-	TRBD1	CASSFQGASEKLFF	TGCGCCAGCAGCTTTCAGGGGGCGAGTGAAAAACTGTTTTTT
TRBV15	TRBJ2-7	-	-	CATPIPYEQYF	TGTGCCACCCCAATCCCCTACGAGCAGTACTTC
TRBV28	TRBJ2-7	once	TRBD2	CASSSLGGGSYEQYF	TGTGCCAGCAGTTCCCTGGGCGGGGGCTCCTACGAGCAGTACTTC
TRBV27	TRBJ2-3	-	TRBD2	CASSITGTGGPGDTQYF	TGTGCCAGCAGTATAACAGGGACGGGAGGGCCCGGTGATACGCAGTATTTT
TRBV12-3/TRBV12-4	TRBJ1-2	many	-	CASSFPGMGLYGYTF	TGTGCCAGCAGTTTCCCAGGGATGGGACTCTATGGCTACACCTTC
TRBV20-1	TRBJ2-1	-	-	CSARDASGANNEQFF	TGCAGTGCTAGAGATGCCAGCGGAGCCAACAATGAGCAGTTCTTC
TRBV30	TRBJ2-2	-	-	CAWTLTRSGELFF	TGTGCCTGGACTCTCACTAGGTCCGGGGAGCTGTTTTTT
TRBV27	TRBJ2-2	few	-	CASTSKGQGLRTGELFF	TGTGCCAGCACCTCCAAAGGGCAAGGACTACGCACCGGGGAGCTGTTTTTT